The following is a T cell receptor (beta chain) sequence with its context. The antigen is unknown. The source of the sample is a study of cytomegalovirus exposure and HLA in healthy donors. General study results and limits: The authors later linked a missense DCLRE1C variant to TCR beta V- and J-gene trimming. In most subjects, TCR beta sequences reportedly gave accurate predictions of HLA-A and HLA-B alleles. In a later analysis, donors in an Asian-associated ancestry cluster reportedly had fewer N-insertions in productive TCRs than the cohort mean.

At collection, donors were nominally healthy, but unrecorded immune exposures were probable. Primers for the PCR totalled 60 Vbeta and 13 Jbeta. Assay used: immunoSEQ multiplex PCR; TCRdb lists only in-frame clones, some missing. Of about 160,000 clones listed, approximately 82% are singletons. Germline V gene sequence: CDR1 SNHLY, CDR2 FYNNEI. V shed 3 bases and J shed 12 bases, with 12 bases lying between them. The CDR3 has 12 residues. The gene calls are TRBV2 and TRBJ2-1, with D perhaps TRBD2 (5 bases). This TCR was sampled from a male donor in good health and CMV-seronegative. Sequencing used PBMCs. In DNA form, the CDR3 reads TGTGCCAGCAGTGAGTCCGGGATTGTGCAGTTCTTC. This translates into CASSESGIVQFF.